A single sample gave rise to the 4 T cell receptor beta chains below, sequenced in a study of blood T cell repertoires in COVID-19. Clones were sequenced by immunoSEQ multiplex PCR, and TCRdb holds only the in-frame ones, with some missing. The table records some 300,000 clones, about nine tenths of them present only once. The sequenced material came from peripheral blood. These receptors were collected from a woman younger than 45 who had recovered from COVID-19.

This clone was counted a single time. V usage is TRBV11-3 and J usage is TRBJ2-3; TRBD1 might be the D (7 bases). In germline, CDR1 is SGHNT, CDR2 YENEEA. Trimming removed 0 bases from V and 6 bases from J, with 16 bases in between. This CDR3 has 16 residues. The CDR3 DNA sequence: TGTGCCAGCAGCTTAGATCACACAGGGGAGGAGGATACGCAGTATTTT. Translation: CASSLDHTGEEDTQYF.

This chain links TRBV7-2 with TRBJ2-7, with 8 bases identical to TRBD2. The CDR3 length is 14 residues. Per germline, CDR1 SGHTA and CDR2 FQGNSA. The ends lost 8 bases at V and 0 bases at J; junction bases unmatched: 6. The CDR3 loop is CASGTSGGSYEQYF. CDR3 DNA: TGTGCCAGCGGCACTAGCGGAGGCTCCTACGAGCAGTACTTC.

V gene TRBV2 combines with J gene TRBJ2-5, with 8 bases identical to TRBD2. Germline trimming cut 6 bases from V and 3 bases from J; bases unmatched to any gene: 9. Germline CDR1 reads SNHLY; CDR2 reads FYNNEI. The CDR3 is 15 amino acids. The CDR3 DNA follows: TGTGCCAGCAGACTAAGGAGCGGGGGAGAAGAGACCCAGTACTTC. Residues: CASRLRSGGEETQYF.

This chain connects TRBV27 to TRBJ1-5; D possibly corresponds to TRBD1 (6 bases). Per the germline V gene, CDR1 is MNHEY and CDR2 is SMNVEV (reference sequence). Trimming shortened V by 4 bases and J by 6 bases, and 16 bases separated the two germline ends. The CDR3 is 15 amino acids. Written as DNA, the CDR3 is TGTGCCAGCAGTTCCAGAGGGGGAAGAGGTCAGCCCCAGCATTTT. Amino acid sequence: CASSSRGGRGQPQHF.